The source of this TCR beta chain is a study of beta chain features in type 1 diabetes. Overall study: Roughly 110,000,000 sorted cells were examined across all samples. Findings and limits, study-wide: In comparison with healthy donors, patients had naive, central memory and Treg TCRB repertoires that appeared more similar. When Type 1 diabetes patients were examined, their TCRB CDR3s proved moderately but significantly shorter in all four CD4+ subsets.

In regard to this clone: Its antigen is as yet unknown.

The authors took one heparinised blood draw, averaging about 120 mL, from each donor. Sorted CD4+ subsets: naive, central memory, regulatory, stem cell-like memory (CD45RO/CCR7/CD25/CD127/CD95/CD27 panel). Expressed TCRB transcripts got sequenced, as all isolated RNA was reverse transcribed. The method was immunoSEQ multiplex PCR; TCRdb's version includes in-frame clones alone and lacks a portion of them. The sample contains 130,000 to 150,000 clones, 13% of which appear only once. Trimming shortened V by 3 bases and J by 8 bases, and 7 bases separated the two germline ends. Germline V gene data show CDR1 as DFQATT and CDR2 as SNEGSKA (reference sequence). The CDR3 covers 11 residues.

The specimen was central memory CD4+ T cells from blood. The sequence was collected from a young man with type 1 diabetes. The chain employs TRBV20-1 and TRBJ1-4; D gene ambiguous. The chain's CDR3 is CSASSSEKLFF. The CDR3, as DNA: TGCAGTGCTAGTTCCTCCGAAAAACTGTTTTTT.